Presented here are 19 T cell receptor beta chains from one specimen sequenced in a study of vaccination and CD4 T cells after COVID-19. Treatment here: roughly 10-day PBMC culture with coronavirus spike peptide pools or control peptides (ViraFEST assay). The Oncomine TCR Beta short-read assay was applied to DNA of cultured CD4+ T cells. TCRdb reprocessed the PCR reads with MiXCR, giving one entry per CDR3 protein. The sample carries around 21,000 distinct CDR3 sequences, roughly three fifths recorded once. No antigens are known for them. Specimen: CD4+ T cells from blood, cultured in vitro. The receptor source for this set is a human donor who had recovered from COVID-19.

V gene TRBV20-1 combines with J gene TRBJ2-5, with D tentatively TRBD2 (5 bases). This CDR3 spans 16 amino acids. V lost 6 bases and J lost 2, with 22 bases in between. Germline CDR1 DFQATT, CDR2 SNEGSKA (reference sequence). The CDR3 region has the DNA TGCAGTGCCAAACCCCCGGTAGCGTACGGACAAGAGACCCAGTACTTC. Translating gives CSAKPPVAYGQETQYF.

CDR3 in amino acids: CASSLYGTSGRINEQYF. In DNA, the CDR3 is TGTGCCAGCAGCTTATATGGGACTAGCGGGAGGATCAACGAGCAGTACTTC. The genes are TRBV11-3 and TRBJ2-7; 15 bases map to TRBD2. Germline lookup yields CDR1 SGHNT and CDR2 YENEEA. The CDR3 loop spans 17 amino acids. The J segment lost 5 bases and the V segment lost 2 bases, leaving 7 bases of the junction unmatched.

This clonotype was counted only a few times. The V gene is TRBV6-1, the J gene TRBJ1-1; 7 bases match TRBD1. CDR1 and CDR2 (germline): MNHNS, SASEGT. Germline trimming cut 6 bases from V and 7 bases from J; bases unmatched to any gene: 2. This CDR3 is built from 11 residues. The CDR3 coding sequence is TGTGCCAGCAGCCGGGACAGTGAAGCTTTCTTT. Translated: CASSRDSEAFF.

This clonotype was observed a few times. The chain links TRBV28 to TRBJ1-5; TRBD1 matches at 10 bases. V shed 7 bases and J 7 bases; nucleotides not matched to a gene: 4. The CDR3 contains 13 residues. Looked up from germline, CDR1 is MDHEN and CDR2 is SYDVKM. The CDR3 loop reads CASNRQGAQPQHF. CDR3 coding DNA: TGTGCCAGCAACCGACAGGGGGCCCAGCCCCAGCATTTT.

This chain uses TRBV30 with TRBJ1-5; 7 nucleotides match TRBD1. Losses at the gene ends were 5 bases for V and 5 bases for J; bases not matched to a gene: 6. Per germline, CDR1 GTSNPN and CDR2 SVGIG (reference sequence). This CDR3 is 13 amino acids long. CDR3: CAWRRQGDQPQHF. The CDR3 DNA is TGTGCCTGGCGGAGACAGGGCGATCAGCCCCAGCATTTT. The whole variable domain, remainder taken from reference TRBV30 and TRBJ1-5, is SQTIHQWPATLVQPVGSPLSLECTVEGTSNPNLYWYRQAAGRGLQLLFYSVGIGQISSEVPQNLSASRPQDRQFILSSKKLLLSDSGFYLCAWRRQGDQPQHFGDGTRLSIL.

This chain joins TRBV9 and TRBJ2-1; TRBD2 is a possible D gene (6 bases). The ends were cut back, 2 bases at V and 0 bases at J, with 12 bases in the middle. CDR1 is SGDLS, CDR2 YYNGEE, per germline. The CDR3 length is 16 residues. CDR3 in DNA: TGTGCCAGCAGCGTGACCGGGACTCCCTCCTACAATGAGCAGTTCTTC. Protein sequence: CASSVTGTPSYNEQFF.

In this sample, this clonotype turned up a few times. This sequence joins TRBV6-5 and TRBJ1-6; the match to TRBD1 covers 7 bases. CDR1 is MNHEY and CDR2 is SVGAGI in the germline V gene. This CDR3 comprises 16 residues. The V segment lost 0 bases and the J segment 3 bases; nucleotides outside the gene matches: 2. CDR3 bases: TGTGCCAGCAGTTACTCACGACAGGGCTATAATTCACCCCTCCACTTT. Protein sequence: CASSYSRQGYNSPLHF.

This clonotype has only a few counts. V and J are TRBV6-2 or TRBV6-3 and TRBJ1-1; TRBD1 is a possible D gene (5 bases). The CDR3 covers 14 residues. From germline, CDR1 is MNHEY and CDR2 SVGEGT. The ends were cut back, 5 bases at V and 4 bases at J, with 14 bases in the middle. The CDR3 loop reads CASSQTELFTEAFF. The CDR3 coding sequence is TGTGCCAGCAGTCAGACAGAGCTGTTCACTGAAGCTTTCTTT.

V gene TRBV7-8 combines with J gene TRBJ2-3, with 7 positions matching TRBD1. The CDR3 extends over 14 amino acids. Per the germline V gene, CDR1 is SGHVS and CDR2 is FQNEAQ. The V gene end was trimmed by 6 bases and the J gene end by 0 bases; junction bases not matched to a gene: 3. In nucleotides, the CDR3 is TGTGCCAGCAGACGGGACAGTAGCACAGATACGCAGTATTTT. Encoded protein: CASRRDSSTDTQYF.

The chain has TRBV6-1 and TRBJ1-2; 10 positions match TRBD1. The CDR3 loop spans 14 amino acids. Germline V lookup: CDR1 MNHNS, CDR2 SASEGT. The junction had 5 bases not matched to a gene; V was cut back by 5 bases and J by 5 bases. The CDR3 DNA reads as TGTGCCAGCAGTAACCCGGGACAGGGGTATGGCTACACCTTC. This translates into CASSNPGQGYGYTF.

CDR3 protein: CASSGVGGQPQHF. CDR3 DNA sequence: TGTGCCAGCAGCGGGGTTGGCGGTCAGCCCCAGCATTTT. The V gene is TRBV9, the J gene TRBJ1-5; D is unclear. This CDR3 comprises 13 residues. The germline V gene encodes CDR1 SGDLS and CDR2 YYNGEE. Trimming left V 3 bases short and J 6 bases short, with 10 bases between.

This chain uses TRBV27 with TRBJ1-5; 7 bases match TRBD1. The CDR3 has 15 amino acids. The junction had 13 bases not matched to a gene; V was cut back by 8 bases and J by 6 bases. Germline V gene sequence: CDR1 MNHEY, CDR2 SMNVEV (reference sequence). DNA for the CDR3: TGTGCCAGCCGGGCCGACAGGGCCCAGCGTCAGCCCCAGCATTTT. Its protein product is CASRADRAQRQPQHF.

CDR3: CASSYQVGAGELFF. The CDR3 DNA follows: TGTGCCAGCAGTTACCAGGTGGGAGCCGGGGAGCTGTTTTTT. The J gene is TRBJ2-2, the V gene TRBV6-5; D is possibly TRBD2 (5 bases). The CDR3 loop spans 14 amino acids. From germline, CDR1 is MNHEY and CDR2 SVGAGI. Trimming cost V 2 bases and J 6 bases, with 10 bases left between them.

The chain recombines TRBV29-1 with TRBJ1-1, with a tentative D call TRBD1 (6 bases). With 7 bases removed from V and 1 base from J, the gap between germline ends came to 13 bases. The germline V gene encodes CDR1 SQVTM and CDR2 ANQGSEA. The CDR3 sequence is 13 residues long. The CDR3: CSGRDTRNTEAFF. The CDR3 coding sequence is TGCAGCGGGCGGGACACTAGGAACACTGAAGCTTTCTTT.

This clonotype was seen just once. The rearrangement uses TRBV12-3 or TRBV12-4 and TRBJ1-1; unclear D gene. The CDR3 has 13 residues. Trimming removed 3 bases from V and 3 bases from J, with 8 bases in between. The CDR3 sequence: CASSFQEHTEAFF. The CDR3 coding sequence is TGTGCCAGCAGTTTTCAGGAGCACACTGAAGCTTTCTTT.

The chain uses TRBV27 and TRBJ1-2; 12 nucleotides agree with TRBD1. The trim removed 5 bases at V and 4 bases at J, leaving 8 bases unmatched. Germline CDR1 reads MNHEY; CDR2 reads SMNVEV (reference sequence). This CDR3 spans 16 amino acids. In DNA, the CDR3 is TGTGCCAGCAGTACCTGGGACAGGGGGCGCACCTATGGCTACACCTTC. Protein product: CASSTWDRGRTYGYTF.

The chain recombines TRBV7-7 with TRBJ1-6; D is unresolved. The CDR3 sequence is 15 residues long. From germline, CDR1 is SSHAT and CDR2 FNYEAQ (reference sequence). Trimming removed 5 bases at V and 5 bases at J, with 13 bases between. For the CDR3, the DNA is TGTGCCAGCAGCCAAACGGACCCCAATAATTCACCCCTCCACTTT. Its protein product is CASSQTDPNNSPLHF.

The rearrangement joins TRBV11-3 to TRBJ1-6; D gene uncertain. CDR3 size: 14 residues. Germline CDR1 reads SGHNT; CDR2 reads YENEEA. The V end lost 7 bases, the J end lost 9 bases, and 16 bases lay between the germline ends. This CDR3 reads CASTLGVSGSPLHF. CDR3 in DNA: TGTGCCAGCACCCTTGGGGTTTCTGGTTCACCCCTCCACTTT. Full variable domain (missing parts from reference TRBV11-3 and TRBJ1-6): EAGVVQSPRYKIIEKKQPVAFWCNPISGHNTLYWYLQNLGQGPELLIRYENEEAVDDSQLPKDRFSAERLKGVDSTLKIQPAELGDSAVYLCASTLGVSGSPLHFGNGTRLTVT.

This clonotype occurred once. The CDR3 here is CSVGVGTGGYEQYF. CDR3 nucleotides: TGCAGCGTTGGTGTAGGCACAGGGGGCTACGAGCAGTACTTC. V gene TRBV29-1 combines with J gene TRBJ2-7; 8 bases map to TRBD1. The V gene end was trimmed by 4 bases and the J gene end by 3 bases; junction bases not matched to a gene: 8. CDR1 and CDR2 (germline): SQVTM, ANQGSEA. CDR3 length equals 14 residues.